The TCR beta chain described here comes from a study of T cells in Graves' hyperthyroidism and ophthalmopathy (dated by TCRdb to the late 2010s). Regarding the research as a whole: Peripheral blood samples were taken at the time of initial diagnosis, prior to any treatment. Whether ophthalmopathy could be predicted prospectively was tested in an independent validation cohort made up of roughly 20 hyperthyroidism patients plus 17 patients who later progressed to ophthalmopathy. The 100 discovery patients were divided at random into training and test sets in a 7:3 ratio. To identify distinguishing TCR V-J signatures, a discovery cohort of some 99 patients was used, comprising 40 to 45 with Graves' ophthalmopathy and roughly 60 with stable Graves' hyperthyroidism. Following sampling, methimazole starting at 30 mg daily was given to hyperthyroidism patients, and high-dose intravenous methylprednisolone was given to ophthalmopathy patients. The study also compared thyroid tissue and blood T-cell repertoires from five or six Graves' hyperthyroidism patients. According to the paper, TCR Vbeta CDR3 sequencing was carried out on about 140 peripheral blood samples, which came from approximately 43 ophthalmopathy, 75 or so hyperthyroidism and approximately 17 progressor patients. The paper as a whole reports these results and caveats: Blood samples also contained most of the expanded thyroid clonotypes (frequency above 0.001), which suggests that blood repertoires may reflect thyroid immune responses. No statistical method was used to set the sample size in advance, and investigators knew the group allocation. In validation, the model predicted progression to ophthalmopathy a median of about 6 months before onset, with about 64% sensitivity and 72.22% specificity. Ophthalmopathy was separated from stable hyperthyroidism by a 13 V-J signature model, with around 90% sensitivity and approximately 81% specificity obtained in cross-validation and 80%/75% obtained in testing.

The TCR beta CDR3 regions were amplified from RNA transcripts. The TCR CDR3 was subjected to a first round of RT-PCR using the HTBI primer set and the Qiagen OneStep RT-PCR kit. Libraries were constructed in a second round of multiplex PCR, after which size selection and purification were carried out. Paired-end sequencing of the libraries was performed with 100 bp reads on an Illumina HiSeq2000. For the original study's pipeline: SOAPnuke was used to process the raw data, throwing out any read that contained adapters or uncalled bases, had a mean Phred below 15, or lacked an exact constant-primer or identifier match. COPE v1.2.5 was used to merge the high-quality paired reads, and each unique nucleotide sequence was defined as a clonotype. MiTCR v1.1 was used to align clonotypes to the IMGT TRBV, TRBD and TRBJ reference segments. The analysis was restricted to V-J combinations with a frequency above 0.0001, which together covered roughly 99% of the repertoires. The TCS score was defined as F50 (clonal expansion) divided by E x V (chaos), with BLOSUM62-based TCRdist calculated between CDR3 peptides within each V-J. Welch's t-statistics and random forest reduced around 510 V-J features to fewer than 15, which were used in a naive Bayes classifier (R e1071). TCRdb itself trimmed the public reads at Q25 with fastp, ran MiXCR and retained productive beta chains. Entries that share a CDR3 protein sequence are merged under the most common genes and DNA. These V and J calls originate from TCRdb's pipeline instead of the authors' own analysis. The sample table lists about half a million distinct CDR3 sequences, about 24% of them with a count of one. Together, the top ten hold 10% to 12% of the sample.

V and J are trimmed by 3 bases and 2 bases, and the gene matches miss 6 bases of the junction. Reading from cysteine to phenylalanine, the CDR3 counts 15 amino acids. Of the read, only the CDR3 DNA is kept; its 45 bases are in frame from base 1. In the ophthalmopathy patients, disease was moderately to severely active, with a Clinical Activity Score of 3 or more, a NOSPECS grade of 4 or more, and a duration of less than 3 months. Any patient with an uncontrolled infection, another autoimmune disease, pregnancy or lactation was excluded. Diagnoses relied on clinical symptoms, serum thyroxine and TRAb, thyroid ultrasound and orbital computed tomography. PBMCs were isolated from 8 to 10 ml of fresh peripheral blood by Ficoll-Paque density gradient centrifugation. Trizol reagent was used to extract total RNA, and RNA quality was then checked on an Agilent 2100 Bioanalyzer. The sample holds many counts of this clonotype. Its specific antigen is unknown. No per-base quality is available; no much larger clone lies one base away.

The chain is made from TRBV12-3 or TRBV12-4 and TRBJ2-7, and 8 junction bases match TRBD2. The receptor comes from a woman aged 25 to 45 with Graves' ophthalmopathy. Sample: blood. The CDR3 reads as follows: CASSFKAGEAYEQYF. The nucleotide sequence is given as TGTGCCAGCAGTTTTAAAGCGGGGGAAGCCTACGAGCAGTACTTC.